This T cell receptor (beta chain) was profiled in a study of T-cell reconstitution after alpha-beta-depleted transplantation in children. Molecular barcoding with unique molecular identifiers was used for the TCRbeta library. TCRdb itself ran the PCR reads through MiXCR, one entry per CDR3 protein. Of about 540,000 distinct CDR3 sequences listed, 15% to 20% are singletons. V lost 1 base and J lost 2, with 9 bases in between. CDR3 size: 15 residues. Germline CDR1 is MDHEN and CDR2 is SYDVKM. This chain links TRBV28 with TRBJ2-1; D is unresolved. This clonotype was sampled from a human donor who donated a stem cell graft to a child with acute lymphoblastic leukemia. The sample here was PBMCs from the stem cell graft donor, taken from the stem cell graft. The CDR3 here is CASSLFIVTYNEQFF. DNA for the CDR3: TGTGCCAGCAGTTTATTTATAGTTACCTACAATGAGCAGTTCTTC.